Detailed here is one TCR beta chain. Its antigen is as yet unknown. The sample is drawn from a study of T cells in Graves' hyperthyroidism and ophthalmopathy. Study-level findings and limits: In blood, most of the thyroid clonotypes expanded above 0.001 were also present.

RNA transcripts yielded amplified TCR beta CDR3 regions. The HTBI primer set drove a first-round RT-PCR of the TCR CDR3. TCRdb independently ran MiXCR on the multiplex PCR reads; one entry per CDR3 protein. Among around 250,000 distinct CDR3 sequences listed, roughly 15% were seen once. This clonotype originated in a middle-aged woman with Graves' hyperthyroidism that later progressed to Graves' ophthalmopathy. The source material was blood.

The CDR3 coding sequence is TGTGCCAGCAGCTTGGTATGGGGAGGTGATCAGCCCCAGCATTTT. Protein: CASSLVWGGDQPQHF. The rearrangement uses TRBV5-5 and TRBJ1-5; no clear D gene. V dropped 0 bases and J dropped 5 bases, with 12 bases sitting between them. The CDR3 is 15 amino acids. Germline assignment: CDR1 SGHKS and CDR2 YYEKEE (reference sequence). Full variable domain (missing parts from reference TRBV5-5 and TRBJ1-5): DAGVTQSPTHLIKTRGQQVTLRCSPISGHKSVSWYQQVLGQGPQFIFQYYEKEERGRGNFPDRFSARQFPNYSSELNVNALLLGDSALYLCASSLVWGGDQPQHFGDGTRLSIL.